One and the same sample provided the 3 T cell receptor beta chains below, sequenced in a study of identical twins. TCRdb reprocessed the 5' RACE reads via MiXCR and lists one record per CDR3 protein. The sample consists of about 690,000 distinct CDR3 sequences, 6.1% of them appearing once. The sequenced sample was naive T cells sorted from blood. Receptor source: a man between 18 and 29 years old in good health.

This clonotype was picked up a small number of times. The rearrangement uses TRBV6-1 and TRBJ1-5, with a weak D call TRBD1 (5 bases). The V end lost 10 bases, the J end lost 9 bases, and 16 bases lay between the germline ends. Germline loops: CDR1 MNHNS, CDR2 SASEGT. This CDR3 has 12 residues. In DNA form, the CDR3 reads TGTGCCACCCTCGGGGGACTATGGCCCCAGCATTTT. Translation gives CATLGGLWPQHF.

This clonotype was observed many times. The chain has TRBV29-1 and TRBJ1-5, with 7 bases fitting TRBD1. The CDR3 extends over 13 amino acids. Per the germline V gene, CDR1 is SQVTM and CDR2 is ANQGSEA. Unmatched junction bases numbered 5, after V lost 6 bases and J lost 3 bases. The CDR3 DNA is TGCAGCGTGATGGGACAGAACAATCAGCCCCAGCATTTT. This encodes CSVMGQNNQPQHF. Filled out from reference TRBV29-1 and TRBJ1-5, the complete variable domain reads SAVISQKPSRDICQRGTSLTIQCQVDSQVTMMFWYRQQPGQSLTLIATANQGSEATYESGFVIDKFPISRPNLTFSTLTVSNMSPEDSSIYLCSVMGQNNQPQHFGDGTRLSIL.

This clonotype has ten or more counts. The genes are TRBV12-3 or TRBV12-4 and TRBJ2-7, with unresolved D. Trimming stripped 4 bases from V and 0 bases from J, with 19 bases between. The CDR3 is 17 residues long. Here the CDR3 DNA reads TGTGCCAGCAGTTCCGAAGACACACTAATCCTCTCCTACGAGCAGTACGTC. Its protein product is CASSSEDTLILSYEQYV.